Each of the 21 T cell receptor beta chains below was sequenced from the same sample in a study of naive and memory T cell subsets. Treatment reported: skin biopsy from PPD injection site in Mantoux-positive individual. TCR cDNA received a 3' ligated oligonucleotide that carried a UMI. The SP2 primer and nested alpha and beta constant region primers amplified ligated cDNA in four rounds. TCRdb processed the UMI-ligation and nested PCR reads anew with MiXCR; each CDR3 protein has one entry. The data show some 14,000 distinct CDR3 sequences, around 5.2% seen once. The sequenced sample was skin, obtained from a tuberculin skin test site. Receptor source: an adult in good health.

This clonotype appeared many times. The chain is built from TRBV7-3 and TRBJ2-5, with 7 bases identical to TRBD1. The CDR3 is made up of 13 amino acids. Germline CDR1 reads SGHTA; CDR2 reads FQGTGA. V lost 3 bases, J lost 4 bases, and 2 bases stayed unmatched. CDR3 residues: CASSFGTAETQYF. CDR3 coding DNA: TGTGCCAGCAGCTTCGGGACAGCAGAGACCCAGTACTTC.

This clonotype was detected many times. The CDR3 DNA reads as TGTGCCAGCAGCCGGGGGTCGTGGGCCCGGGAGCAGTTCTTC. Amino acid sequence: CASSRGSWAREQFF. The rearrangement uses TRBV7-2 and TRBJ2-1; D perhaps matches TRBD2 (6 bases). V was clipped by 5 bases and J by 10 bases, with 18 bases between them. The CDR3 has 14 residues. The germline CDR1 and CDR2 sequences are SGHTA and FQGNSA.

This clonotype was detected ten times or more. This chain joins TRBV28 and TRBJ2-7; D perhaps matches TRBD1 (5 bases). The germline V gene encodes CDR1 MDHEN and CDR2 SYDVKM. There are 14 residues in the CDR3. Trimming cost V 3 bases and J 5 bases, with 14 bases left between them. The DNA of the CDR3 is TGTGCCAGCAGTTTTGGCAGGGTAATCCACGAGCAGTACTTC. It translates to CASSFGRVIHEQYF.

This clonotype qualifies as medium-sized. J is TRBJ1-4 and V is TRBV7-2, with 10 nucleotides matching TRBD1. In germline, CDR1 is SGHTA, CDR2 FQGNSA. Trimming cost V 4 bases and J 8 bases; bases outside gene matches: 10. There are 16 residues in the CDR3. DNA of the CDR3: TGTGCCAGCAGCTCCCCTGGACAGGGGGTTCGGGAAAAACTGTTTTTT. Protein: CASSSPGQGVREKLFF.

This chain connects TRBV5-4 to TRBJ2-7, with a possible D match to TRBD2 (5 bases). CDR3 length equals 13 residues. Trimming pared 0 bases from V and 10 bases from J, leaving 14 bases between. Germline-derived CDR1 and CDR2 are SGHNT and YYREEE (reference sequence). For the CDR3, the DNA is TGTGCCAGCAGCTTGGTTACTGAAGGAGGACAGTACTTC. It yields the protein CASSLVTEGGQYF.

This clonotype has ten or more counts. The gene calls are TRBV2 and TRBJ1-2; D is ambiguous. Germline V gene data show CDR1 as SNHLY and CDR2 as FYNNEI. This CDR3 contains 13 residues. V shed 8 bases and J shed 8 bases, with 18 bases lying between them. The DNA for the CDR3 is TGTGCCAGCGCGTCGTATACCCGGGCAGGCTACACCTTC. Translating gives CASASYTRAGYTF. Full variable domain (missing parts from reference TRBV2 and TRBJ1-2): EPEVTQTPSHQVTQMGQEVILRCVPISNHLYFYWYRQILGQKVEFLVSFYNNEISEKSEIFDDQFSVERPDGSNFTLKIRSTKLEDSAMYFCASASYTRAGYTFGSGTRLTVV.

This clonotype is labeled medium-sized. This chain links TRBV20-1 with TRBJ2-7, with 7 nucleotides matching TRBD2. The germline CDR1 and CDR2 sequences are DFQATT and SNEGSKA (reference sequence). The CDR3 covers 14 residues. V was pared by 3 bases and J by 1 base, with 6 bases of the junction left unmatched. DNA of the CDR3: TGCAGTGCTAGGGAGGGCGGGGGTTCCTACGAGCAGTACTTC. It specifies CSAREGGGSYEQYF.

This clonotype was detected many times. The V and J genes are TRBV27 and TRBJ1-2; weak D call: TRBD1 (6 bases). V was shortened by 5 bases and J by 8 bases, with 21 bases between the two germline ends. CDR3 size: 15 residues. The germline CDR1 and CDR2 sequences are MNHEY and SMNVEV (reference sequence). CDR3 sequence: CASSPLRQVTSGYTF. CDR3 DNA sequence: TGTGCCAGCAGTCCCTTACGACAGGTGACTAGCGGCTACACCTTC.

Worth noting for this clonotype: The CDR3 does not end in the conserved phenylalanine or tryptophan, so this is likely a read error. The chain joins TRBV12-3 or TRBV12-4 to TRBJ1-1, with no clear D. The CDR3 consists of 14 residues. V lost 2 bases and J 1 base, leaving 8 bases between the germline ends. CDR3 sequence (DNA): TGTGCCAGCAGTTTATGGACGGCGAACACTGAAGCTTTCTCT. Its protein product is CASSLWTANTEAFS.

By sample share, this clonotype is medium-sized. This chain joins TRBV7-3 and TRBJ2-2; D gene ambiguous. The CDR3 loop spans 14 amino acids. V lost 5 bases and J 1 base, leaving 8 bases between the germline ends. CDR1 and CDR2 from the germline V gene are SGHTA and FQGTGA. The CDR3 nucleotides are TGTGCCAGCAGCCCCGTCGGGAACACCGGGGAGCTGTTTTTT. Encoded protein: CASSPVGNTGELFF.

This clonotype was seen repeatedly, ten times or more. The chain joins TRBV28 to TRBJ1-1, with a tentative D call TRBD1 (5 bases). In germline, CDR1 is MDHEN, CDR2 SYDVKM. The CDR3 contains 13 residues. With 5 bases removed from V and 4 bases from J, the gap between germline ends came to 11 bases. In DNA form, the CDR3 reads TGTGCCAGCAGTGGAGCAGGGTTCACTGAAGCTTTCTTT. This gives the protein CASSGAGFTEAFF.

The sample holds many counts of this clonotype. V gene TRBV7-2 combines with J gene TRBJ1-6; TRBD1 matches at 8 bases. J gave up 4 bases and V 1 base, and 3 bases lay outside the gene matches. The germline gives CDR1 SGHTA, CDR2 FQGNSA. The CDR3 contains 16 residues. Written as DNA, the CDR3 is TGTGCCAGCAGCTTAGGGACAGGGACATATAATTCACCCCTCCACTTT. Its protein product is CASSLGTGTYNSPLHF. The full variable domain, completed using reference TRBV7-2 and TRBJ1-6, is GAGVSQSPSNKVTEKGKDVELRCDPISGHTALYWYRQSLGQGLEFLIYFQGNSAPDKSGLPSDRFSAERTGGSVSTLTIQRTQQEDSAVYLCASSLGTGTYNSPLHFGNGTRLTVT.

This clonotype was recorded a few times. The chain carries TRBV19 and TRBJ1-1; TRBD1 is a possible D gene (5 bases). This CDR3 spans 15 amino acids. V was cut by 4 bases and J by 0 bases, with 12 bases left in between. Germline V gene data show CDR1 as LNHDA and CDR2 as SQIVND (reference sequence). CDR3 bases: TGTGCCAGTAGTAGACAGACAGCGGTGAACACTGAAGCTTTCTTT. It yields the protein CASSRQTAVNTEAFF.

This clonotype appeared a few times. This sequence joins TRBV18 and TRBJ1-1; 7 positions match TRBD1. From germline, CDR1 is KGHSH and CDR2 LQKENI. This CDR3 is 14 amino acids long. Trimming removed 7 bases from V and 3 bases from J; junction bases left unmatched: 8. The CDR3 nucleotides read TGTGCCAGCTTCCAGGACAGGTTAGACACTGAAGCTTTCTTT. This codes for CASFQDRLDTEAFF.

This clonotype was seen ten or more times. The chain has TRBV20-1 and TRBJ1-1; tentative D call: TRBD1 (5 bases). CDR1 is DFQATT, CDR2 SNEGSKA, per germline (reference sequence). The CDR3 has 17 residues. V was cut by 0 bases and J by 5 bases, with 22 bases left in between. CDR3 nucleotides: TGCAGTGCTAGAGATCATGGGGGAAGAAAGGGACGGACTGAAGCTTTCTTT. Translated: CSARDHGGRKGRTEAFF.

The chain employs TRBV2 and TRBJ2-3; D possibly corresponds to TRBD1 (6 bases). The germline V gene has CDR1 SNHLY and CDR2 FYNNEI. V was clipped by 3 bases and J by 4 bases, with 11 bases between them. The CDR3 has 14 residues. DNA of the CDR3: TGTGCCAGCAGTGACATCAGGGGAGCAGATACGCAGTATTTT. Its protein product is CASSDIRGADTQYF. Full variable domain (outside the CDR3, taken from reference TRBV2 and TRBJ2-3): EPEVTQTPSHQVTQMGQEVILRCVPISNHLYFYWYRQILGQKVEFLVSFYNNEISEKSEIFDDQFSVERPDGSNFTLKIRSTKLEDSAMYFCASSDIRGADTQYFGPGTRLTVL.

This clonotype turned up a few times. The chain is built from TRBV7-2 and TRBJ2-1; D possibly corresponds to TRBD2 (6 bases). This CDR3 contains 13 residues. V lost 3 bases to trimming and J lost 7 bases, with 10 bases between them. Germline loops: CDR1 SGHTA, CDR2 FQGNSA. The CDR3: CASSFSGGNEQFF. As DNA, the CDR3 is TGTGCCAGCAGCTTTTCTGGAGGGAATGAGCAGTTCTTC.

This clonotype was seen at least ten times. The rearrangement uses TRBV25-1 and TRBJ2-5; D unresolved. The germline gives CDR1 MGHDK, CDR2 SYGVNS. V lost 3 bases and J lost 0, with 11 bases in between. CDR3 length: 15 amino acids. The chain's CDR3 is CASSDPRFYQETQYF. The DNA of the CDR3 is TGTGCCAGCAGTGACCCCAGGTTCTACCAAGAGACCCAGTACTTC.

This clonotype showed up just a few times. This chain uses TRBV11-2 with TRBJ1-1; D uncertain. Trimming shortened V by 3 bases and J by 3 bases, and 8 bases separated the two germline ends. The length of the CDR3 is 13 residues. Germline-derived CDR1 and CDR2 are SGHAT and FQNNGV. The CDR3 loop is CASSLELHTEAFF. The DNA of the CDR3 is TGTGCCAGCAGCTTGGAGTTACACACTGAAGCTTTCTTT.

This clonotype was seen ten or more times. The chain has TRBV7-2 and TRBJ2-6; D is unresolved. The CDR3 runs 14 residues. The germline V and J ends were trimmed by 4 bases and 4 bases, with 8 bases remaining between them. Germline CDR1 and CDR2: SGHTA and FQGNSA. The CDR3 DNA sequence: TGTGCCAGCAGCTCTGTCCGGGGGGCCAACGTCCTGACTTTC. Protein sequence: CASSSVRGANVLTF.

In its sample, this clonotype was seen many times. This chain connects TRBV18 to TRBJ2-4; D gene ambiguous. Trimming took 3 bases from V and 8 from J, leaving 14 bases between them. Germline V gives CDR1 KGHSH, CDR2 LQKENI. The CDR3 runs 14 residues. CDR3: CASSPPSPRDIQYF. The CDR3 nucleotides read TGTGCCAGCTCACCGCCGTCCCCAAGGGACATTCAGTACTTC.